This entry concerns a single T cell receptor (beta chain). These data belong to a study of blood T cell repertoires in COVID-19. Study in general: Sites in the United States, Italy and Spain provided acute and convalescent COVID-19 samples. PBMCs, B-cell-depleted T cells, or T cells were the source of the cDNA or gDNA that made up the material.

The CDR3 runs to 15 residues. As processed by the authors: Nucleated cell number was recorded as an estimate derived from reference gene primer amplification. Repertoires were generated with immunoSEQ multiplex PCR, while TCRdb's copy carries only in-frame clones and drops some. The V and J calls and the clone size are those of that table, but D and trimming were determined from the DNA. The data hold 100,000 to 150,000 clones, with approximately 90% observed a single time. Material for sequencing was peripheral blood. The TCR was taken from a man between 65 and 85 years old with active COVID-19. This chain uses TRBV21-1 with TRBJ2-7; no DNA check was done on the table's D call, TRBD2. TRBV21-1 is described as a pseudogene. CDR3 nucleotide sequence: TGTGCCAGCAGGGAGACTAGCGGGAAAAGCCACGAGCAGTACTTC. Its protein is CASRETSGKSHEQYF.